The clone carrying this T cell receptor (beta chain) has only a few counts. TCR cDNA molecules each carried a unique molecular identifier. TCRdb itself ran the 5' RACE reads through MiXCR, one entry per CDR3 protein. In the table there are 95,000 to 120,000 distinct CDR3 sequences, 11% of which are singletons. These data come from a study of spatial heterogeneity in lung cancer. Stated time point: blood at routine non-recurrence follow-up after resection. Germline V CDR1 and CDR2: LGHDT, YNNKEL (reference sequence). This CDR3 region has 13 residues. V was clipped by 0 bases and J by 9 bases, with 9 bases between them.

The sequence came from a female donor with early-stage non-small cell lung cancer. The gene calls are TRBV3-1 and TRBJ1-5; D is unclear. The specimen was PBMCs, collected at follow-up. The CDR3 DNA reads TGTGCCAGCAGCCAAGACCCCCTATTGCCCCAGCATTTT. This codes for CASSQDPLLPQHF.